The rows below give T cell receptor beta chains drawn from one sample of a study of memory CD4+ T cells and cytomegalovirus serostatus. The repertoire was sequenced with immunoSEQ multiplex PCR; TCRdb's copy has only in-frame clones and lacks some. The sample lists more than 45,000 clones; 70% to 85% were seen once. The specimen sequenced was memory CD4+ T cells from blood. These receptors were taken from an adult in good health and CMV-seronegative. Both conserved end residues are part of each CDR3. The order of the fields is D gene, V gene, J gene, CDR3 length, clone size, CDR3 DNA, CDR3 protein. D genes are given only for firm matches. Clone size is not always given. Where it is, it says once, few, many or a class for expanded clones.

-	TRBV7-2	TRBJ2-3	17	-	TGTGCCAGCAGCTCGACCGTCCAGGCGTTTCACACAGATACGCAGTATTTT	CASSSTVQAFHTDTQYF
-	TRBV5-4	TRBJ2-5	16	once	TGTGCCAGCAGCTTGATAGACCTCAATTCAAAAGAGACCCAGTACTTC	CASSLIDLNSKETQYF
-	TRBV2	TRBJ1-1	12	-	TGTGCCAGTGGTACAGGGTTCACTGAAGCTTTCTTT	CASGTGFTEAFF
TRBD1	TRBV15	TRBJ1-1	15	once	TGTGCCACCAGCCCTTTTAAGGGGGCATTCACTGAAGCTTTCTTT	CATSPFKGAFTEAFF
TRBD2	TRBV4-3	TRBJ2-1	15	once	TGCGCCAGCAGCCAGCTAACTAGCGGGGGTAATGAGCAGTTCTTC	CASSQLTSGGNEQFF
TRBD1	TRBV5-6	TRBJ1-4	15	-	TGTGCCAGCAGCCCCCTGACAGGGAGTCCTGAAAAACTGTTTTTT	CASSPLTGSPEKLFF
TRBD1	TRBV5-4	TRBJ1-2	15	-	TGTGCCAGCAGCGGGCAGGGGGTGAAGGACTATGGCTACACCTTC	CASSGQGVKDYGYTF
-	TRBV7-9	TRBJ1-1	15	-	TGTGCCAGCAGCCCAGCCGGGACAAGCGCCACTGAAGCTTTCTTT	CASSPAGTSATEAFF
-	TRBV29-1	TRBJ2-6	13	-	TGCAGCTCTTATCTCTCTGGGGCCAACGTCCTGACTTTC	CSSYLSGANVLTF
-	TRBV5-6	TRBJ1-2	14	-	TGTGCCAGCAGCTTGGGAGGTGGCCTCCAGAGCTACACCTTC	CASSLGGGLQSYTF
-	TRBV5-6	TRBJ2-7	13	-	TGTGCCAGCAGCTCCCGTAGGGGTTACGAGCAGTACTTC	CASSSRRGYEQYF
TRBD1	TRBV19	TRBJ1-2	17	-	TGTGCCAGTAAACCGGACAGGCGGTTTGGAACTAACTATGGCTACACCTTC	CASKPDRRFGTNYGYTF